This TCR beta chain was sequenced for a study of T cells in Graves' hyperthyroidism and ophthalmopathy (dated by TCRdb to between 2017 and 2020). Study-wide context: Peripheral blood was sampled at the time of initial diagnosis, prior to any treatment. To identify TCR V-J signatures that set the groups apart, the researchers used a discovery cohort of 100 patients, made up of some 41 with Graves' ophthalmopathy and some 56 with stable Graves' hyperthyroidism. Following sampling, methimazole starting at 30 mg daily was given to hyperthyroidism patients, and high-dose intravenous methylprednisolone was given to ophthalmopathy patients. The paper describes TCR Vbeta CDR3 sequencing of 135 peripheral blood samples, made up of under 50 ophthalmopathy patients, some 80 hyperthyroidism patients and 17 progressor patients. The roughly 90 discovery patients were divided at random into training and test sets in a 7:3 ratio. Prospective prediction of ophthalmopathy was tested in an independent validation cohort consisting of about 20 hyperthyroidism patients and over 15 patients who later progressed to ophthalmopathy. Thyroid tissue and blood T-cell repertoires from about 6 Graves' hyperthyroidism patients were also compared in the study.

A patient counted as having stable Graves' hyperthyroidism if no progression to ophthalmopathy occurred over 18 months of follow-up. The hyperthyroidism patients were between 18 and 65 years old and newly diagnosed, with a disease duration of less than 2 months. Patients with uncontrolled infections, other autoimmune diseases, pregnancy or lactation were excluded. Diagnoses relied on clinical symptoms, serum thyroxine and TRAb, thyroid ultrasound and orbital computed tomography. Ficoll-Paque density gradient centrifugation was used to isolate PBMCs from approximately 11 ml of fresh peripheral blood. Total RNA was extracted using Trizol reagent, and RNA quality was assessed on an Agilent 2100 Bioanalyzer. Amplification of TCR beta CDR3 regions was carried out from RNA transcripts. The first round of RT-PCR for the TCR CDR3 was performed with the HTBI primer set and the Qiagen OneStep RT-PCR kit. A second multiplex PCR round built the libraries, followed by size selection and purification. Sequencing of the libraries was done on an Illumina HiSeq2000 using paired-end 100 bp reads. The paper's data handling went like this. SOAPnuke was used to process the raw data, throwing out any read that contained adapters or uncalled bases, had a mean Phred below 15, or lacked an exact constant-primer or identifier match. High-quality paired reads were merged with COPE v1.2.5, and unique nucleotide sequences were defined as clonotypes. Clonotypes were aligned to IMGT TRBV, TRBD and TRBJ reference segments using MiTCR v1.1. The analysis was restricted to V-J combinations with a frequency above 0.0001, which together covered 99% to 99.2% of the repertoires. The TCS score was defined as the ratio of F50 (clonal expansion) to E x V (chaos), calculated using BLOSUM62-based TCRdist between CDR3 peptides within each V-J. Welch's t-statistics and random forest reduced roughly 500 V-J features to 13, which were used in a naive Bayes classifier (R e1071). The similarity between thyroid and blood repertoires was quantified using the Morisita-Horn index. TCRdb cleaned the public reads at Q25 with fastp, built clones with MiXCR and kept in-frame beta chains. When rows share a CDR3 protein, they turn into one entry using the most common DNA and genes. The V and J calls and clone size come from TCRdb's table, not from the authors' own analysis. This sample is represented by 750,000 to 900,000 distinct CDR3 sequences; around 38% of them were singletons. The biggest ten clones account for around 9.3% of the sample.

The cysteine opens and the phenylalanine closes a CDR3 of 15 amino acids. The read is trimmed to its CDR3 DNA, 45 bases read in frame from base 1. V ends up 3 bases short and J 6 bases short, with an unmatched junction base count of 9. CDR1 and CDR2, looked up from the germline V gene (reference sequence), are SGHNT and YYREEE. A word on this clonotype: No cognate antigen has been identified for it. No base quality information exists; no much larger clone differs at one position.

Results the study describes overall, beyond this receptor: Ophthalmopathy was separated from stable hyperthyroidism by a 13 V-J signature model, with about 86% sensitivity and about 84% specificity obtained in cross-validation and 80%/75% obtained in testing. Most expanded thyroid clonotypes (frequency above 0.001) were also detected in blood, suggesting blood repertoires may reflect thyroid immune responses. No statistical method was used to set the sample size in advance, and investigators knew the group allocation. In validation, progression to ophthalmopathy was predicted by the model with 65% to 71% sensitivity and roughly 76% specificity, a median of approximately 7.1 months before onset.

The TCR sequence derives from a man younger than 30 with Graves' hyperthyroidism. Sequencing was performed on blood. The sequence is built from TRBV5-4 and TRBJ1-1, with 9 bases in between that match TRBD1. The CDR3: CASSSPGTGSAEAFF. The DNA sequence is TGTGCCAGCAGCTCCCCCGGGACAGGGTCGGCTGAAGCTTTCTTT.